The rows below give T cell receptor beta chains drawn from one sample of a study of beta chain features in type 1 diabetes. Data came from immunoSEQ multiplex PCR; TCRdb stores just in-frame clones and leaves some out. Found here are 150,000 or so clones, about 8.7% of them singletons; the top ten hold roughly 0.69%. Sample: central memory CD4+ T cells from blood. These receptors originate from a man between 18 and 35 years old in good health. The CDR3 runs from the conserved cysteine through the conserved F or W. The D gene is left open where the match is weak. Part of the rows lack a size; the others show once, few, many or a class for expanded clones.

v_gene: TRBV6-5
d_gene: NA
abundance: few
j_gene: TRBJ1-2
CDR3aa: CASRSRASYYGYTF
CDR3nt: TGTGCCAGCAGGTCCAGGGCGTCGTACTATGGCTACACCTTC

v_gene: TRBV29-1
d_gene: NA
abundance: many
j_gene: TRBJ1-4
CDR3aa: CSAGDEKLFF
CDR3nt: TGCAGCGCAGGGGATGAAAAACTGTTTTTT

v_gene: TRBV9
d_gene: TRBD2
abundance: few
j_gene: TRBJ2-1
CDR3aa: CASSPRASGGNEQFF
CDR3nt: TGTGCCAGCAGCCCGCGGGCTAGCGGGGGCAATGAGCAGTTCTTC

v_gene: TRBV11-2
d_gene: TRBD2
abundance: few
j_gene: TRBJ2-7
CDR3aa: CASRLGSGGARGEQYF
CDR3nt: TGTGCCAGCAGATTGGGAAGCGGGGGCGCCCGGGGCGAGCAGTACTTC

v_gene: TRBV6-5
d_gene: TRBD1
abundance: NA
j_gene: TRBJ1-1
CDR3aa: CASRPPGQGATEAFF
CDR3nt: TGTGCCAGCAGACCCCCGGGACAGGGAGCCACTGAAGCTTTCTTT

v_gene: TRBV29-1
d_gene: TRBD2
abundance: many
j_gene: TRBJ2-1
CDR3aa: CSVRLANEQFF
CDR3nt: TGCAGCGTCAGACTAGCCAATGAGCAGTTCTTC

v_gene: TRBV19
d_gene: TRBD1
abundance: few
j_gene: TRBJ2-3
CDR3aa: CASTRTGPGSDTQYF
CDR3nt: TGTGCCAGTACCAGGACAGGGCCGGGGAGTGATACGCAGTATTTT

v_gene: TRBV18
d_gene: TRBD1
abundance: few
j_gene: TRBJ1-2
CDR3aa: CASSQDRVYGYTF
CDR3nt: TGTGCCAGCTCACAGGACAGGGTATATGGCTACACCTTC

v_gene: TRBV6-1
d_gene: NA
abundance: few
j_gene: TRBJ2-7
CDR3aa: CASSEATEGYAGSYEQYF
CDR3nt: TGTGCCAGCAGTGAAGCAACGGAGGGGTACGCTGGATCCTACGAGCAGTACTTC

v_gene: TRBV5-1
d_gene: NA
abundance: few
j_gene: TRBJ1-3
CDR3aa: CASSFEGVNGNTIYF
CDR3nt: TGCGCCAGCAGCTTTGAAGGGGTGAACGGAAACACCATATATTTT

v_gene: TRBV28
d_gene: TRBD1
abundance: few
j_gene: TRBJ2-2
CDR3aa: CASSLRQGAGELFF
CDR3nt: TGTGCCAGCAGTTTAAGACAGGGGGCCGGGGAGCTGTTTTTT

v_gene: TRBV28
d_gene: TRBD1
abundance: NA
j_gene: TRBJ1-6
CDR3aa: CASSSTGDFYNSPLHF
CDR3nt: TGTGCCAGCAGTTCTACAGGGGACTTTTATAATTCACCCCTCCACTTT

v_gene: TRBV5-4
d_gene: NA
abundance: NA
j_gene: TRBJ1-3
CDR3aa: CASSTGQTGNTIYF
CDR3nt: TGTGCCAGCAGCACCGGACAGACCGGAAACACCATATATTTT

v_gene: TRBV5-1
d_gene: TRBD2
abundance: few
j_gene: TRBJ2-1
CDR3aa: CASSLFKRAGGGGEQFF
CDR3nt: TGCGCCAGCAGCCTGTTTAAGCGTGCGGGGGGTGGGGGTGAGCAGTTCTTC

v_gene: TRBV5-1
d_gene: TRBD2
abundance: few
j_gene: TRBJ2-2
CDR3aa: CASSLVTGGPTGELFF
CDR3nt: TGCGCCAGCAGCTTGGTCACGGGGGGTCCCACCGGGGAGCTGTTTTTT

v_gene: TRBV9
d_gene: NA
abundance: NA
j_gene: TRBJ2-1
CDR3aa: CASSVTGGTTYNEQFF
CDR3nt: TGTGCCAGCAGCGTGACGGGGGGCACAACCTACAATGAGCAGTTCTTC

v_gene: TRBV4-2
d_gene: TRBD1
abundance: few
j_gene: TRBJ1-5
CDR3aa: CASSQSQGAGNQPQHF
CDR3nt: TGTGCCAGCAGCCAATCGCAGGGGGCGGGCAATCAGCCCCAGCATTTT

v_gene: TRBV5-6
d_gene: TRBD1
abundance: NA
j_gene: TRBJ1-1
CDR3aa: CASSLTGTGSPEAFF
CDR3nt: TGTGCCAGCAGCTTAACCGGGACAGGGTCGCCTGAAGCTTTCTTT

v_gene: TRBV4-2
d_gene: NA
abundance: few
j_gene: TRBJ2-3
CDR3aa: CASSPNAADTQYF
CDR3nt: TGTGCCAGCAGCCCAAACGCGGCAGATACGCAGTATTTT

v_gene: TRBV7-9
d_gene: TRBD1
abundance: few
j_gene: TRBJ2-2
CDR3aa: CASSTRDRASSGELFF
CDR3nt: TGTGCCAGCAGCACCCGGGACAGGGCTTCGTCCGGGGAGCTGTTTTTT

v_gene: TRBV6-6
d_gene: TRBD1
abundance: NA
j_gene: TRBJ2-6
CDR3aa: CASSRQGRNVLTF
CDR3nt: TGTGCCAGCAGTCGACAGGGAAGGAACGTCCTGACTTTC

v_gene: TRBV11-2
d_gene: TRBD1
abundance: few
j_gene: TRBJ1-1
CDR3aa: CASNREPGGAFF
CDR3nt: TGTGCCAGCAACAGGGAGCCAGGGGGAGCTTTCTTT

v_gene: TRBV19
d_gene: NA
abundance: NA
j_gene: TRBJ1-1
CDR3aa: CASTVTGMNTEAFF
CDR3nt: TGTGCCAGTACCGTGACAGGTATGAACACTGAAGCTTTCTTT

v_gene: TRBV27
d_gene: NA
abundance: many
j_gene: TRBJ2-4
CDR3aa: CASSINREGDGQYF
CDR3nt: TGTGCCAGCAGTATAAACAGGGAAGGGGACGGTCAGTACTTC

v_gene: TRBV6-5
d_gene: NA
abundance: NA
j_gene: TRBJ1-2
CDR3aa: CASSLRGGNYGYTF
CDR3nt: TGTGCCAGCAGTCTAAGGGGGGGGAACTATGGCTACACCTTC

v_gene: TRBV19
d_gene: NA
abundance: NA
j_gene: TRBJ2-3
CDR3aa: CASSPPQPDTQYF
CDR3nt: TGTGCCAGTAGTCCCCCACAGCCAGATACGCAGTATTTT

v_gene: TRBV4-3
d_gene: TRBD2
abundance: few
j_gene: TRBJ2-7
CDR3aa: CASSHGTSGGYEQYF
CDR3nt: TGCGCCAGCAGCCACGGGACTAGCGGGGGCTACGAGCAGTACTTC

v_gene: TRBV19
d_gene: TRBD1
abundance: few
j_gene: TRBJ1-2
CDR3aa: CASSIDPPTGNYGYTF
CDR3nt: TGTGCCAGTAGTATAGATCCCCCGACAGGGAACTATGGCTACACCTTC

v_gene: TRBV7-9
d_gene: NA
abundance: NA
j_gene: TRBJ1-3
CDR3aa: CASSLWATPGNTIYF
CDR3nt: TGTGCCAGCAGCTTATGGGCTACGCCGGGAAACACCATATATTTT

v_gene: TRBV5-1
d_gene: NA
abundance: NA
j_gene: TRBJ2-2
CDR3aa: CASSLGSSTNTGELFF
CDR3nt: TGCGCCAGCAGCTTGGGTTCATCCACGAACACCGGGGAGCTGTTTTTT